These 14 T cell receptor beta chains originate from one sample sequenced in a study of blood T cell repertoires in COVID-19. TCRdb keeps only in-frame clones here, not all; method: immunoSEQ multiplex PCR. The data contain 200,000 to 250,000 clones, roughly 84% of them seen just once; the ten biggest clones take up roughly 8.7%. The sequencing sample was made of peripheral blood. The origin of the receptors is a man in his fifties or sixties with active or convalescent COVID-19.

CDR3 loop: CASSVGLAGGSDTQYF. In DNA, the CDR3 is TGTGCCAGCAGCGTAGGACTAGCGGGAGGCTCAGATACGCAGTATTTT. V and J are TRBV9 and TRBJ2-3, with 13 bases fitting TRBD2. CDR1 SGDLS and CDR2 YYNGEE come from the germline V gene. Trimming took 0 bases from V and 4 from J; bases not matched to a gene: 2. The CDR3 has 16 amino acids.

This sequence joins TRBV18 and TRBJ1-2, with TRBD1 matching over 11 bases. The CDR3 sequence is 17 residues long. V lost 1 base, J lost 4 bases, and 8 bases stayed unmatched. Germline lookup yields CDR1 KGHSH and CDR2 LQKENI. CDR3 coding DNA: TGTGCCAGCTCACCACGACCGGGACAGGGGGTCGGCTATGGCTACACCTTC. Translated: CASSPRPGQGVGYGYTF. Filled out from reference TRBV18 and TRBJ1-2, the complete variable domain reads NAGVMQNPRHLVRRRGQEARLRCSPMKGHSHVYWYRQLPEEGLKFMVYLQKENIIDESGMPKERFSAEFPKEGPSILRIQQVVRGDSAAYFCASSPRPGQGVGYGYTFGSGTRLTVV.

This clone occurred once. CDR3 DNA: TGTGCCAGCAGCCTACGGGGAGGGGATGAAAAACTGTTTTTT. Translating gives CASSLRGGDEKLFF. The V call is TRBV6-5, the J call TRBJ1-4; a weak D match, TRBD1 (5 bases). Germline V gene lookup returns CDR1 MNHEY and CDR2 SVGAGI. This CDR3 is built from 14 residues. Between the trimmed V and J ends, which lost 6 bases and 6 bases, there was a span of 14 bases.

This clone was seen once. This chain links TRBV19 with TRBJ2-2; 8 positions match TRBD1. Trimming took 7 bases from V and 6 from J; bases not matched to a gene: 1. Germline CDR1 LNHDA, CDR2 SQIVND (reference sequence). There are 12 residues in the CDR3. CDR3 in DNA: TGTGCCAGTAAGACAGGGGCCGGGGAGCTGTTTTTT. It specifies CASKTGAGELFF.

The V call is TRBV9, the J call TRBJ1-3; tentative D call: TRBD1 (5 bases). Germline CDR1 SGDLS, CDR2 YYNGEE. The CDR3 spans 15 residues. V was shortened by 0 bases and J by 0 bases, with 7 bases between the two germline ends. CDR3 sequence reads: CASSVGRASGNTIYF. CDR3 bases: TGTGCCAGCAGCGTAGGCAGGGCCTCTGGAAACACCATATATTTT.

The genes are TRBV27 and TRBJ2-2; D may be TRBD2 (6 bases). Trimming stripped 2 bases from V and 3 bases from J, with 10 bases between. The CDR3 has 15 amino acids. Germline lookup yields CDR1 MNHEY and CDR2 SMNVEV (reference sequence). CDR3 sequence reads: CASSLVSGDTGELFF. As DNA, the CDR3 is TGTGCCAGCAGTTTAGTCTCGGGGGACACCGGGGAGCTGTTTTTT.

This sequence joins TRBV5-6 and TRBJ2-3; 9 bases align to TRBD2. This CDR3 spans 18 amino acids. Per the germline V gene, CDR1 is SGHDT and CDR2 is YYEEEE. Trimming removed 4 bases from V and 2 bases from J; junction bases left unmatched: 14. CDR3 DNA sequence: TGTGCCAGCAGCACTTCGAGGGCAGCGGGGGGCCTCACAGATACGCAGTATTTT. Encoded protein: CASSTSRAAGGLTDTQYF.

The chain employs TRBV6-5 and TRBJ2-7; 8 bases agree with TRBD1. Germline V gene data show CDR1 as MNHEY and CDR2 as SVGAGI. This CDR3 region has 15 residues. Germline trimming cut 0 bases from V and 3 bases from J; bases unmatched to any gene: 4. The CDR3 bases are TGTGCCAGCAGTTACTCGCACAGGGGGGTCTACGAGCAGTACTTC. It specifies CASSYSHRGVYEQYF.

The chain joins TRBV4-1 to TRBJ1-1; possible D gene TRBD1, 6 bases. The CDR3 length is 14 residues. Trimming took off 1 base at V and 3 bases at J, with 9 bases between the two ends. Germline V gene data show CDR1 as MGHRA and CDR2 as YSYEKL. CDR3 in amino acids: CASSQGPGDTEAFF. CDR3 coding DNA: TGCGCCAGCAGCCAAGGGCCAGGGGACACTGAAGCTTTCTTT.

This clone was counted a single time. The gene calls are TRBV7-2 and TRBJ2-1; a weak D match, TRBD2 (5 bases). The CDR3 loop spans 12 amino acids. CDR1 is SGHTA and CDR2 is FQGNSA in the germline V gene. V lost 5 bases and J lost 9, with 11 bases in between. The CDR3 sequence: CASSPTSVEQFF. CDR3 nucleotide sequence: TGTGCCAGCAGCCCCACTAGTGTTGAGCAGTTCTTC.

This clone was counted only a few times. This chain links TRBV28 with TRBJ2-2, with D possibly being TRBD2 (6 bases). CDR3 length: 15 residues. CDR1 is MDHEN, CDR2 SYDVKM, per germline. V lost 5 bases, J lost 3 bases, and 13 bases lay in between. CDR3 DNA sequence: TGTGCCAGCAGTCCGGGGGACCGTTACACCGGGGAGCTGTTTTTT. It translates to CASSPGDRYTGELFF. Full variable domain (outside the CDR3, taken from reference TRBV28 and TRBJ2-2): DVKVTQSSRYLVKRTGEKVFLECVQDMDHENMFWYRQDPGLGLRLIYFSYDVKMKEKGDIPEGYSVSREKKERFSLILESASTNQTSMYLCASSPGDRYTGELFFGEGSRLTVL.

The count of this clone is one. The CDR3 loop is CASSLGQLGQPQHF. The CDR3 DNA reads TGTGCCAGCAGCTTAGGACAGCTGGGTCAGCCCCAGCATTTT. The chain is built from TRBV7-2 and TRBJ1-5, with D possibly being TRBD1 (5 bases). The V end lost 1 base, the J end lost 6 bases, and 10 bases lay between the germline ends. Germline V gene lookup returns CDR1 SGHTA and CDR2 FQGNSA. This CDR3 contains 14 residues.

This clone was counted once. This chain joins TRBV29-1 and TRBJ2-1, with D possibly matching TRBD1 (5 bases). V lost 7 bases and J 1 base, leaving 11 bases between the germline ends. CDR1 and CDR2 from the germline V gene are SQVTM and ANQGSEA. The CDR3 runs 13 residues. CDR3 DNA sequence: TGCAGCGCCCAGGACAATTCCTACAATGAGCAGTTCTTC. Protein sequence: CSAQDNSYNEQFF.

V gene TRBV7-8 combines with J gene TRBJ2-7; 12 positions agree with TRBD1. Germline CDR1 and CDR2: SGHVS and FQNEAQ. The CDR3 length is 15 residues. V was clipped by 8 bases and J by 6 bases; unmatched bases: 11. The CDR3 nucleotides are TGTGCCAGCGGCACCGGGACAGGGGGCGTTAGCGAGCAGTACTTC. It encodes CASGTGTGGVSEQYF.